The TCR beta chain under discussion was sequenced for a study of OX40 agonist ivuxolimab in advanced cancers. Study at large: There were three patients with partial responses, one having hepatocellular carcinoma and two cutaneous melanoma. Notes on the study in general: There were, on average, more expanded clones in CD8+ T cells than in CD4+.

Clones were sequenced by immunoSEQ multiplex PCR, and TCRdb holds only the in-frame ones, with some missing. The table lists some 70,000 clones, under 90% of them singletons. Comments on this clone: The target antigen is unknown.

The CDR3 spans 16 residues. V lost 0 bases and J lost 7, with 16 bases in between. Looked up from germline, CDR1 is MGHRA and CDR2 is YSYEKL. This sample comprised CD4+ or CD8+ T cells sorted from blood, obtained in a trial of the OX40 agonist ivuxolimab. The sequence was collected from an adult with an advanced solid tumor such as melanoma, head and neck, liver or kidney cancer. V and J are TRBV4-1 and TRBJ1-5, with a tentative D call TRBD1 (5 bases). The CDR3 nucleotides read TGCGCCAGCAGCCAAGAGTGGGACGGGGTAAAGCAGCCCCAGCATTTT. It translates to CASSQEWDGVKQPQHF.